The 19 T cell receptor beta chains listed next were all sequenced from one sample in a study of response to subunit inactivated influenza vaccine. From the RT-PCR reads, TCRdb called clonotypes with MiXCR, one entry per CDR3 protein. The sample yields more than 450,000 distinct CDR3 sequences, about 11% seen once. The starting material was PBMCs from blood, obtained on the day of vaccination. The receptors come from a man aged 45-65 years who received an inactivated influenza vaccine.

This clonotype appeared a few times. This chain connects TRBV21-1 to TRBJ1-2; no check of the table's D call, TRBD1, against the DNA was made. TRBV21-1 is given as a pseudogene. CDR3 length: 12 residues. For the CDR3, the DNA is TGCCTAGACAGGGGAAATATCTATGGCTACACCTTC. It codes for CLDRGNIYGYTF.

This clonotype was recorded many times. V usage is TRBV20-1 and J usage is TRBJ1-4; perhaps TRBD1 as D (5 bases). Germline CDR1 DFQATT, CDR2 SNEGSKA (reference sequence). Between the trimmed V and J ends, which lost 1 base and 8 bases, there was a span of 17 bases. The CDR3 totals 15 residues. DNA for the CDR3: TGCAGTGCTAGAGGCGACAGCGGAGAAGAGGAAAAACTGTTTTTT. Amino acid sequence: CSARGDSGEEEKLFF.

This clonotype was seen at least ten times. The chain recombines TRBV10-3 with TRBJ2-1, with 7 bases aligning to TRBD2. The CDR3 is 15 amino acids. Germline trimming cut 5 bases from V and 9 bases from J; bases unmatched to any gene: 13. Germline CDR1 ENHRY, CDR2 SYGVKD. CDR3 coding DNA: TGTGCCATCAGTCCAAGCGGGGCCCCCCTCTTTGAGCAGTTCTTC. Amino acid sequence: CAISPSGAPLFEQFF.

This clonotype was seen more than once but under ten times. The genes are TRBV5-1 and TRBJ2-7, with 7 bases matching TRBD1. The germline CDR1 and CDR2 sequences are SGHRS and YFSETQ. CDR3 length equals 14 residues. V was pared by 4 bases and J by 5 bases, with 9 bases of the junction left unmatched. The CDR3 reads CASSLGQSAHEQYF. CDR3 coding DNA: TGCGCCAGCAGCCTGGGACAGTCGGCTCACGAGCAGTACTTC.

The table lists this clonotype with many counts. V is TRBV4-1 and J is TRBJ1-1; D might be TRBD1 (5 bases). The CDR3 contains 13 residues. V lost 0 bases, J lost 5 bases, and 7 bases lay in between. In germline, CDR1 is MGHRA, CDR2 YSYEKL. CDR3 in DNA: TGCGCCAGCAGCCAAGATACAGGAACTGAAGCTTTCTTT. Translation gives CASSQDTGTEAFF.

The table lists this clonotype with a few counts. The J gene is TRBJ2-3, the V gene TRBV5-6; D may be TRBD2 (6 bases). The CDR3 totals 15 residues. Germline CDR1 is SGHDT and CDR2 is YYEEEE. Trimming took off 2 bases at V and 2 bases at J, with 12 bases between the two ends. The CDR3 loop reads CASSFSGLNTDTQYF. The DNA for the CDR3 is TGTGCCAGCAGCTTCTCGGGACTCAACACAGATACGCAGTATTTT.

This clonotype was found many times. This chain connects TRBV14 to TRBJ2-5, with TRBD2 as a possible D gene (6 bases). V lost 1 base and J 6 bases, leaving 15 bases between the germline ends. Germline assignment: CDR1 SGHDN and CDR2 FVKESK. The CDR3 covers 15 residues. CDR3 sequence reads: CASSQGFREAQTQYF. DNA for the CDR3: TGTGCCAGCAGCCAAGGTTTCAGGGAGGCCCAGACCCAGTACTTC.

The gene calls are TRBV6-2 or TRBV6-3 and TRBJ2-4; D possibly corresponds to TRBD2 (6 bases). Trimming took 8 bases from V and 8 from J, leaving 13 bases between them. Germline V gene data show CDR1 as MNHEY and CDR2 as SVGEGT. The CDR3 is made up of 12 amino acids. CDR3 protein: CASDSGGYIQYF. CDR3 DNA sequence: TGTGCCAGCGACTCCGGGGGTTACATTCAGTACTTC.

This chain connects TRBV6-2 or TRBV6-3 to TRBJ2-6; 10 positions agree with TRBD1. After removal of 4 bases from V and 1 base from J, the junction contained 10 bases not matched to a gene. The CDR3 extends over 19 amino acids. CDR1 and CDR2 (germline): MNHEY, SVGEGT. The DNA for the CDR3 is TGTGCCAGCAGTTCACCGGGACAGGGGATCAGTTCTGGGGCCAACGTCCTGACTTTC. This codes for CASSSPGQGISSGANVLTF.

This clonotype was seen a few times. The gene calls are TRBV2 and TRBJ1-2; no reliable D call. The CDR3 has 14 residues. V gave up 3 bases and J gave up 0 bases, with 8 bases separating them. Germline V gene lookup returns CDR1 SNHLY and CDR2 FYNNEI. CDR3 amino acids: CASSEAGANYGYTF. The CDR3, as DNA: TGTGCCAGCAGTGAGGCAGGCGCTAACTATGGCTACACCTTC.

This clonotype has only a few counts. The chain has TRBV9 and TRBJ2-2; a weak D match, TRBD1 (5 bases). CDR1 SGDLS and CDR2 YYNGEE come from the germline V gene. The CDR3 is 14 amino acids. The V end was cut by 0 bases, the J end by 6 bases, with 9 bases between. CDR3 loop: CASSVDLGPGELFF. The CDR3 DNA sequence: TGTGCCAGCAGCGTAGATCTGGGGCCCGGGGAGCTGTTTTTT.

This clonotype was seen a handful of times. This chain links TRBV5-1 with TRBJ2-1, with TRBD2 identical over 7 bases. The junction had 12 bases not matched to a gene; V was cut back by 4 bases and J by 2 bases. This CDR3 is built from 17 residues. Germline V gives CDR1 SGHRS, CDR2 YFSETQ. CDR3 sequence reads: CASSGRDGILPYNEQFF. In DNA form, the CDR3 reads TGCGCCAGCAGCGGGAGGGATGGGATCCTACCCTACAATGAGCAGTTCTTC.

This clonotype was counted between two and nine times. V is TRBV20-1 and J is TRBJ2-5, with 7 bases aligning to TRBD1. Germline CDR1 and CDR2: DFQATT and SNEGSKA (reference sequence). The CDR3 is made up of 15 amino acids. With V trimmed by 4 bases and J by 5 bases, 13 bases remained unmatched. In nucleotides, the CDR3 is TGCAGTGCTAAAAACACAGGGGCCGTCGGGGAGACCCAGTACTTC. Its translation: CSAKNTGAVGETQYF.

This clonotype was seen a handful of times. This chain links TRBV20-1 with TRBJ2-3; D call uncertain. Germline CDR1 reads DFQATT; CDR2 reads SNEGSKA (reference sequence). The length of the CDR3 is 15 residues. V was trimmed by 3 bases and J by 2 bases, leaving 15 bases between them. Here the CDR3 DNA reads TGCAGTGCTAGTATAGCCAGGCAAAACACAGATACGCAGTATTTT. Its protein product is CSASIARQNTDTQYF.

This clonotype was seen more than once but under ten times. The rearrangement links TRBV4-3 to TRBJ2-5, with D perhaps matching TRBD2 (6 bases). Germline V gives CDR1 LGHNA, CDR2 YSLEER. The CDR3 is 15 residues long. V gave up 4 bases and J gave up 4 bases, with 16 bases separating them. In nucleotides, the CDR3 is TGCGCCAGCAGCCCGGACTATCGACCCGGAGAGACCCAGTACTTC. Protein: CASSPDYRPGETQYF.

This clonotype was counted between two and nine times. The chain recombines TRBV6-2 or TRBV6-3 with TRBJ2-3; 7 bases match TRBD2. The CDR3 length is 13 residues. The germline V gene encodes CDR1 MNHEY and CDR2 SVGEGT. The V gene end was trimmed by 6 bases and the J gene end by 2 bases; junction bases not matched to a gene: 2. The CDR3 loop reads CASRSGATDTQYF. CDR3 bases: TGTGCCAGCAGGAGCGGGGCCACAGATACGCAGTATTTT.

V usage is TRBV18 and J usage is TRBJ2-1; D ambiguous. V shed 3 bases and J shed 0 bases, with 9 bases lying between them. The germline V gene has CDR1 KGHSH and CDR2 LQKENI. The CDR3 has 15 residues. The CDR3: CASSPASISYNEQFF. As DNA, the CDR3 is TGTGCCAGCTCACCGGCTTCTATCTCCTACAATGAGCAGTTCTTC.

This clonotype was seen a handful of times. J is TRBJ2-7 and V is TRBV7-2; 10 nucleotides align to TRBD1. This CDR3 has 15 amino acids. Losses at the gene ends were 5 bases for V and 5 bases for J; bases not matched to a gene: 9. The V gene's germline CDR1 is SGHTA and CDR2 FQGNSA. The CDR3 loop is CASSPWDRGSDEQYF. The CDR3 DNA reads as TGTGCCAGCAGCCCCTGGGACAGGGGATCTGACGAGCAGTACTTC.

The sample holds a few counts of this clonotype. This chain uses TRBV20-1 with TRBJ2-3; D perhaps matches TRBD2 (6 bases). The V gene's germline CDR1 is DFQATT and CDR2 SNEGSKA (reference sequence). Trimming cost V 0 bases and J 2 bases, with 12 bases left between them. The CDR3 is 15 amino acids. DNA for the CDR3: TGCAGTGCTAGAGATAGCGGTGAAAACACAGATACGCAGTATTTT. Translated, it gives CSARDSGENTDTQYF.